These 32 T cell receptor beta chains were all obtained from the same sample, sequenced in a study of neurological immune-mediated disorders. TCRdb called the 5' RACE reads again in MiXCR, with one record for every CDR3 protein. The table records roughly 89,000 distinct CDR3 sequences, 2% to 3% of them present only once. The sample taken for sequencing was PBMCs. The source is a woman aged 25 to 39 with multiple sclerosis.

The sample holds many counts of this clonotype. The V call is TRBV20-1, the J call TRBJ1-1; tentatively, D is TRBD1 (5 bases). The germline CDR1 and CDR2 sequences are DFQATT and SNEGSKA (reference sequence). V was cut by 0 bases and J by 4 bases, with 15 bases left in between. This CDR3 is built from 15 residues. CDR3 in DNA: TGCAGTGCTAGAGATAATGCCAGGGCAGGCACTGAAGCTTTCTTT. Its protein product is CSARDNARAGTEAFF.

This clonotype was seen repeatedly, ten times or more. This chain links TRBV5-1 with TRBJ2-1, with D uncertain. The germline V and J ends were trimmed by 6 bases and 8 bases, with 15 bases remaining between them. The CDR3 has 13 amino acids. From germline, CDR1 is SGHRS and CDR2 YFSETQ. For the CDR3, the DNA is TGCGCCAGCACCAGTACCTTCTGGGATGAGCAGTTCTTC. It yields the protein CASTSTFWDEQFF.

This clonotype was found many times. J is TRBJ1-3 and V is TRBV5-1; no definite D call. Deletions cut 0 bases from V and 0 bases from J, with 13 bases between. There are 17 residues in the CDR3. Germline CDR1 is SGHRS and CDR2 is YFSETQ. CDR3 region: CASSLGGNRGSGNTIYF. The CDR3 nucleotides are TGCGCCAGCAGCTTGGGGGGAAACCGCGGCTCTGGAAACACCATATATTTT.

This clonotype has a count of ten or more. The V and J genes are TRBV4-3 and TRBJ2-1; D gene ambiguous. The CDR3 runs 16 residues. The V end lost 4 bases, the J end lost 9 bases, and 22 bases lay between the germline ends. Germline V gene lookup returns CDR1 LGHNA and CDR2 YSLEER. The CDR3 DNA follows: TGCGCCAGCAGCCCTTTTTGGTCAGAATCCTCTATTGAGCAGTTCTTC. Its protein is CASSPFWSESSIEQFF.

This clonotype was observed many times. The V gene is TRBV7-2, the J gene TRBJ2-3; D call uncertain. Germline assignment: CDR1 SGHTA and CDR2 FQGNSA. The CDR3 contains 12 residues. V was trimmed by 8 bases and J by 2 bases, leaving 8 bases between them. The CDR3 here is CASDRNTDTQYF. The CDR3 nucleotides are TGTGCCAGCGATAGGAACACAGATACGCAGTATTTT. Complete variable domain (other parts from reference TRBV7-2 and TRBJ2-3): GAGVSQSPSNKVTEKGKDVELRCDPISGHTALYWYRQSLGQGLEFLIYFQGNSAPDKSGLPSDRFSAERTGGSVSTLTIQRTQQEDSAVYLCASDRNTDTQYFGPGTRLTVL.

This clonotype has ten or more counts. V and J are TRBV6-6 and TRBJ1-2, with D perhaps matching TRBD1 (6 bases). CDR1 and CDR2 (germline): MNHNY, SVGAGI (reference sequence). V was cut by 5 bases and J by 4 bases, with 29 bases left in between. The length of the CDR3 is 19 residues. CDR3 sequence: CASSNREGGSTSSFYGYTF. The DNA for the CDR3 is TGTGCCAGCAGTAACAGGGAGGGCGGCTCGACTTCCTCATTCTATGGCTACACCTTC.

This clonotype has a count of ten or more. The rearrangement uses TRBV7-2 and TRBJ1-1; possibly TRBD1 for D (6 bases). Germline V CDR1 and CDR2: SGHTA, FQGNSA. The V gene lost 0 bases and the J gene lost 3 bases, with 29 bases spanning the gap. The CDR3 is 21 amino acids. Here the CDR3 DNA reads TGTGCCAGCAGCTTAGCTTACACAAACAGGGCACGCATCCTTACTGACACTGAAGCTTTCTTT. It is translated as CASSLAYTNRARILTDTEAFF.

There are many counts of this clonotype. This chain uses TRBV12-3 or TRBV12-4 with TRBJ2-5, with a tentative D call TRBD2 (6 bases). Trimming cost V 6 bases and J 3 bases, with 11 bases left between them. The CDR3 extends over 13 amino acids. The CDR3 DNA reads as TGTGCCAGCAGACTGGGAGGCAAAGAGACCCAGTACTTC. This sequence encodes CASRLGGKETQYF.

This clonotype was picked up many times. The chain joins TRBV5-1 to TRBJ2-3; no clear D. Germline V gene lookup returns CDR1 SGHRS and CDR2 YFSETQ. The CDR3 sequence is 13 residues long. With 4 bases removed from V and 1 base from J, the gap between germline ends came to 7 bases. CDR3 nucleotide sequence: TGCGCCAGCAGCCGGGCGGGCACAGATACGCAGTATTTT. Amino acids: CASSRAGTDTQYF.

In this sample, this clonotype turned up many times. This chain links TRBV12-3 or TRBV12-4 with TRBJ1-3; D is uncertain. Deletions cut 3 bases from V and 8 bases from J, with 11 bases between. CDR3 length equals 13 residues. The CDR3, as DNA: TGTGCCAGCAGTTTGAGCTTCGGGGACACCATATATTTT. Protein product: CASSLSFGDTIYF.

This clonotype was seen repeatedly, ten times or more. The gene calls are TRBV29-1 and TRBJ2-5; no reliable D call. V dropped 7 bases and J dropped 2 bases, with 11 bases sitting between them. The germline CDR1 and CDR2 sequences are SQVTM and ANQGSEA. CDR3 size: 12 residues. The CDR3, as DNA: TGCAGCGGACTCACACCACAAGAGACCCAGTACTTC. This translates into CSGLTPQETQYF. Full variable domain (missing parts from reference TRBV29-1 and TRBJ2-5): SAVISQKPSRDICQRGTSLTIQCQVDSQVTMMFWYRQQPGQSLTLIATANQGSEATYESGFVIDKFPISRPNLTFSTLTVSNMSPEDSSIYLCSGLTPQETQYFGPGTRLLVL.

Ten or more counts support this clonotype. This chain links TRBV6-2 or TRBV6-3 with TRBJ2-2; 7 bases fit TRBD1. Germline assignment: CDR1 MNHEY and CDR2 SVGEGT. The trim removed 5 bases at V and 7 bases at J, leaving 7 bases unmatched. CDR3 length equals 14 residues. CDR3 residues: CASSTPTGIGELFF. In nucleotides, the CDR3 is TGTGCCAGCAGTACACCGACAGGGATCGGGGAGCTGTTTTTT.

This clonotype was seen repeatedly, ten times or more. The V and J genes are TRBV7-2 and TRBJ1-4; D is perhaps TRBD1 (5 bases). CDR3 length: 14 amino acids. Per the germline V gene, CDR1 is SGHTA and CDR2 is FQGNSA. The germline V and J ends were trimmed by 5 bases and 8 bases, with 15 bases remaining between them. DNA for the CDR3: TGTGCCAGCAGCCTCGCGGGGCCAGGGGAAAAACTGTTTTTT. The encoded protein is CASSLAGPGEKLFF.

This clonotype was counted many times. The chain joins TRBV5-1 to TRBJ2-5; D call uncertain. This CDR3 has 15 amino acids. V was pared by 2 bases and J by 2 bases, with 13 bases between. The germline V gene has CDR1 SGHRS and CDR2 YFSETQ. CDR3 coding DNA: TGCGCCAGCAGCTTTTCGGGTACCGAACAAGAGACCCAGTACTTC. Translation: CASSFSGTEQETQYF.

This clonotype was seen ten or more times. The CDR3 DNA reads as TGCAGTGCTGACCCCGGGACTAACTACGAGCAGTACTTC. It encodes CSADPGTNYEQYF. The chain recombines TRBV20-1 with TRBJ2-7, with 7 bases aligning to TRBD2. Germline V gene sequence: CDR1 DFQATT, CDR2 SNEGSKA (reference sequence). The trim removed 5 bases at V and 3 bases at J, leaving 7 bases unmatched. The CDR3 is 13 amino acids.

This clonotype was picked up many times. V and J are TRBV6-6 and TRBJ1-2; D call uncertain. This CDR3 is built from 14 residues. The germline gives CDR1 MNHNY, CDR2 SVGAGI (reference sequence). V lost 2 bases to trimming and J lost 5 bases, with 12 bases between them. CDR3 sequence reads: CASSYEDERYGYTF. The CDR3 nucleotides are TGTGCCAGCAGTTACGAGGATGAGCGTTATGGCTACACCTTC.

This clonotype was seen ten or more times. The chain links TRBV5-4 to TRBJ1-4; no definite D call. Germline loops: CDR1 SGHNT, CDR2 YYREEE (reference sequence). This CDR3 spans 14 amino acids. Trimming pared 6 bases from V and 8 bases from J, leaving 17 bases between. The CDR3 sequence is CASKYGAQEEKLFF. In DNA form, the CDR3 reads TGTGCCAGCAAATACGGAGCCCAGGAGGAAAAACTGTTTTTT.

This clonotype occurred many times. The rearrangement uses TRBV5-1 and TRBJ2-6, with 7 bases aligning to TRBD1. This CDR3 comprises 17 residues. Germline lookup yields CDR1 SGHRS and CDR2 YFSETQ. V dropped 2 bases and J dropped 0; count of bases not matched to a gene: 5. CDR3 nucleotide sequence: TGCGCCAGCAGCTTTGGGGACAGTAACTCTGGGGCCAACGTCCTGACTTTC. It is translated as CASSFGDSNSGANVLTF.

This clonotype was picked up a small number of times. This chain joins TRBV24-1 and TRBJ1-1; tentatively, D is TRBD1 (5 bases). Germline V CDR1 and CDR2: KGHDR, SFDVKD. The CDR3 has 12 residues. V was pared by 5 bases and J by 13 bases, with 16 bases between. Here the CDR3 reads CATSGQGRKVFF. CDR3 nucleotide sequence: TGTGCCACCAGTGGGCAGGGCAGGAAGGTTTTCTTT.

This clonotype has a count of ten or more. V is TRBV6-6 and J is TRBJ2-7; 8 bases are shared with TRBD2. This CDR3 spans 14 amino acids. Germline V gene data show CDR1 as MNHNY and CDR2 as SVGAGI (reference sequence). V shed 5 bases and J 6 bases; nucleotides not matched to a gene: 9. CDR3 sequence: CASSDASGSREQYF. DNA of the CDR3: TGTGCCAGCAGTGACGCGAGCGGGAGTCGCGAGCAGTACTTC.

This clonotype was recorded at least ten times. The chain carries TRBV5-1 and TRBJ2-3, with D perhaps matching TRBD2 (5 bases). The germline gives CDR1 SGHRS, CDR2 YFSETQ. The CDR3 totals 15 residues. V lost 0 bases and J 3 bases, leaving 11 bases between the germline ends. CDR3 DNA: TGCGCCAGCAGCTTGGGAGCGGAGTCAACAGATACGCAGTATTTT. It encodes CASSLGAESTDTQYF.

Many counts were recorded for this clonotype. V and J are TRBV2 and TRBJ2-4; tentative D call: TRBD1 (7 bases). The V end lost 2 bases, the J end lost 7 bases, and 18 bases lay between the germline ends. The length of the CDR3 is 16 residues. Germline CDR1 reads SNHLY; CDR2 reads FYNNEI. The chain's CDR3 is CASSERQGGMVNIQYF. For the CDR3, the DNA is TGTGCCAGCAGTGAAAGGCAGGGGGGCATGGTGAACATTCAGTACTTC.

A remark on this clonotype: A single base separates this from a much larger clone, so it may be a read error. This chain's CDR3 is CANLGLGTDTQYF. The CDR3 DNA is TGTGCCAACCTTGGCTTGGGCACAGATACGCAGTATTTT. The gene calls are TRBV12-3 or TRBV12-4 and TRBJ2-3; D unclear. Between the trimmed V and J ends, which lost 10 bases and 1 base, there was a span of 12 bases. The CDR3 runs to 13 residues.

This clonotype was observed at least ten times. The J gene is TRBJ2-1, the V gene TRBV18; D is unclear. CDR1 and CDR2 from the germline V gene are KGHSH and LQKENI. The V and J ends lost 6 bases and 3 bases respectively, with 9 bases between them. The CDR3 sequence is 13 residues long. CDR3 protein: CASSRPDYNEQFF. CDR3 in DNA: TGTGCCAGCTCTAGGCCGGACTACAATGAGCAGTTCTTC.

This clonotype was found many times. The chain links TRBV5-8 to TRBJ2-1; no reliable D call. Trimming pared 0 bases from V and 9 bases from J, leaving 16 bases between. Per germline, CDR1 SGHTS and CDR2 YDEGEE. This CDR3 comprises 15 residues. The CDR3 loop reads CASSLAETIAPEQFF. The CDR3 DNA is TGTGCCAGCAGCTTGGCGGAAACAATAGCCCCTGAGCAGTTCTTC.

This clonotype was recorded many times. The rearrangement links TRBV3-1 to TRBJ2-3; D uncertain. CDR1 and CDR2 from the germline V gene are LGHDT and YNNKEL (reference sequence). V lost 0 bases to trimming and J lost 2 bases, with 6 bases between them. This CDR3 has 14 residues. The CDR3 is CASSQEGYTDTQYF. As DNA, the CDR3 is TGTGCCAGCAGCCAAGAAGGATACACAGATACGCAGTATTTT.

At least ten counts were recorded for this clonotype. The CDR3 spells CASGQNYGYTF. The CDR3 DNA is TGTGCCAGCGGGCAGAACTATGGCTACACCTTC. This sequence joins TRBV12-3 or TRBV12-4 and TRBJ1-2; no clear D gene. V lost 8 bases, J lost 2 bases, and 6 bases lay in between. The CDR3 is 11 amino acids.

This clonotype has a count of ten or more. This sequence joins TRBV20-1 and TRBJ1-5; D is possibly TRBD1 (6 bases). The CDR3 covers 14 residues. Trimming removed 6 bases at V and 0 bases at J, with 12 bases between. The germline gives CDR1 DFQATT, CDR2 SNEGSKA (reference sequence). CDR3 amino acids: CSAADRNSNQPQHF. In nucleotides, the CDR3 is TGCAGTGCCGCCGACAGGAATAGCAATCAGCCCCAGCATTTT.

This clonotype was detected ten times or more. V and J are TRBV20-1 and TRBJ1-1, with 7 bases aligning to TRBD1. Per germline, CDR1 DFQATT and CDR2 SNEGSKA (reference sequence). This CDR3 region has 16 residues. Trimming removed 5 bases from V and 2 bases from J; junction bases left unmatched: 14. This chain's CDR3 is CSAPPSLRQGNTEAFF. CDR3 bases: TGCAGTGCTCCTCCCTCCCTCAGACAGGGAAACACTGAAGCTTTCTTT.

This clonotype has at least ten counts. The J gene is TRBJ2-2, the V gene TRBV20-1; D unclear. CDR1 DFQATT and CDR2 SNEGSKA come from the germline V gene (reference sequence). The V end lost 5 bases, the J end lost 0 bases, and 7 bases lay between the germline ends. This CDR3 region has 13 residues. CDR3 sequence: CSAASPNTGELFF. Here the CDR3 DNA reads TGCAGTGCTGCGTCCCCGAACACCGGGGAGCTGTTTTTT.

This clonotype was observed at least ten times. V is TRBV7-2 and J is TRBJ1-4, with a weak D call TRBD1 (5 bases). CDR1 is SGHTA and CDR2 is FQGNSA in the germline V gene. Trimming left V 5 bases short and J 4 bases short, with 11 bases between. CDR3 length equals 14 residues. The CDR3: CASSTTRVNEKLFF. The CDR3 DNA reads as TGTGCCAGCAGCACTACCAGGGTTAATGAAAAACTGTTTTTT.

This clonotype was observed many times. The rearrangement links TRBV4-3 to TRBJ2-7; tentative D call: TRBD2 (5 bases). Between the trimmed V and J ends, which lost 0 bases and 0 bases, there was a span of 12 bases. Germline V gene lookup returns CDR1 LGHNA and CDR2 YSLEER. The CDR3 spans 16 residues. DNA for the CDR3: TGCGCCAGCAGCCAAGATAGGTTGGCGGGCTCCTACGAGCAGTACTTC. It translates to CASSQDRLAGSYEQYF.